A selection of T cell receptor beta chains follows, all from one sample in a study of blood T cell repertoires in COVID-19. Sequencing used immunoSEQ multiplex PCR; TCRdb keeps in-frame clones, though not all of them. Of about 160,000 clones listed, 75% to 90% are singletons. Material for sequencing was PBMCs or T cells enriched from blood (not recorded which). The source of these receptors is a woman between 50 and 59 years old who had recovered from COVID-19. Both conserved end residues are part of each CDR3. D genes are given only for firm matches. Some rows have no size entry. The others give once, few or many, or a class for an expanded clone.

clone size: NA; V gene: TRBV7-9; J gene: TRBJ2-6; D gene: NA; CDR3 DNA: TGTGCCAGCAGCTTCGGCTCTGGGGCCAACGTCCTGACTTTC; CDR3 protein: CASSFGSGANVLTF
clone size: NA; V gene: TRBV2; J gene: TRBJ2-5; D gene: TRBD2; CDR3 DNA: TGTGCCAGCTGGGGACTAGCGGGGGAAAGTCGGTCCCAAGAGACCCAGTACTTC; CDR3 protein: CASWGLAGESRSQETQYF
clone size: NA; V gene: TRBV28; J gene: TRBJ2-3; D gene: NA; CDR3 DNA: TGTGCCAGCAGCCCCCCAAGGGGAGATACGCAGTATTTT; CDR3 protein: CASSPPRGDTQYF
clone size: few; V gene: TRBV5-1; J gene: TRBJ1-1; D gene: NA; CDR3 DNA: TGCGCCAGCAGCTTCTTCGGGGCCCAGGGGAGAAACACTGAAGCTTTCTTT; CDR3 protein: CASSFFGAQGRNTEAFF
clone size: NA; V gene: TRBV19; J gene: TRBJ1-6; D gene: TRBD1; CDR3 DNA: TGTGCCAGTAGTGCGACAGGGAATAATTCACCCCTCCACTTT; CDR3 protein: CASSATGNNSPLHF
clone size: NA; V gene: TRBV18; J gene: TRBJ2-1; D gene: TRBD2; CDR3 DNA: TGTGCCAGCTCACCAACGGGACTAGCGGGAGTTTTGGGTGAGCAGTTCTTC; CDR3 protein: CASSPTGLAGVLGEQFF
clone size: NA; V gene: TRBV7-2; J gene: TRBJ1-2; D gene: NA; CDR3 DNA: TGTGCCAGCAGCTTAGGGGGGGGTAACTATGGCTACACCTTC; CDR3 protein: CASSLGGGNYGYTF
clone size: NA; V gene: TRBV3-1/TRBV3-2; J gene: TRBJ1-2; D gene: NA; CDR3 DNA: TGTGCCAGCAGCCGTAATCAGGGGTCGTCGGCGTCCGCCTCTAACTATGGCTACACCTTC; CDR3 protein: CASSRNQGSSASASNYGYTF
clone size: NA; V gene: TRBV6-5; J gene: TRBJ2-2; D gene: TRBD2; CDR3 DNA: TGTGCCAGCAGTTACTCCGGGGGGGTGTTTTTT; CDR3 protein: CASSYSGGVFF
clone size: NA; V gene: TRBV28; J gene: TRBJ1-2; D gene: NA; CDR3 DNA: TGTGCCAGCAGTTTTTGGCGGGGAGGCTACACCTTC; CDR3 protein: CASSFWRGGYTF
clone size: NA; V gene: TRBV9; J gene: TRBJ1-1; D gene: TRBD1; CDR3 DNA: TGTGCCAGCAGCTTTACCGACAGGGCTAACACTGAAGCTTTCTTT; CDR3 protein: CASSFTDRANTEAFF
clone size: NA; V gene: TRBV29-1; J gene: TRBJ2-3; D gene: TRBD2; CDR3 DNA: TGCAGCGTGGGTAGCGGGGCCACGGCTGATACGCAGTATTTT; CDR3 protein: CSVGSGATADTQYF
clone size: NA; V gene: TRBV28; J gene: TRBJ1-1; D gene: NA; CDR3 DNA: TGTGCCAGCAGTCCCCACAAGATCAACACTGAAGCTTTCTTT; CDR3 protein: CASSPHKINTEAFF
clone size: NA; V gene: TRBV10-2; J gene: TRBJ2-1; D gene: TRBD2; CDR3 DNA: TGCGCCACAGGAAAGCTTAGCGGGGGGGGTTCGGATGAGCAGTTCTTC; CDR3 protein: CATGKLSGGGSDEQFF
clone size: NA; V gene: TRBV30; J gene: TRBJ1-4; D gene: TRBD1; CDR3 DNA: TGTGCCTGGAGTGAACAGGGGTGGGAAAAACTGTTTTTT; CDR3 protein: CAWSEQGWEKLFF
clone size: NA; V gene: TRBV28; J gene: TRBJ1-6; D gene: TRBD1; CDR3 DNA: TGTGCCAGCAGTCCCCTCCGGGACAGATCACCCCTCCACTTT; CDR3 protein: CASSPLRDRSPLHF
clone size: once; V gene: TRBV6-5; J gene: TRBJ2-5; D gene: NA; CDR3 DNA: TGTGCCAGCAGTCAATGGACAGCAACCCAAGAGACCCAGTACTTC; CDR3 protein: CASSQWTATQETQYF
clone size: NA; V gene: TRBV1; J gene: TRBJ2-3; D gene: NA; CDR3 DNA: TGCACCAGCAGCCAAGCGCGCTCGTTAGCGGGCGCCGACACAGATACGCAGTATTTT; CDR3 protein: CTSSQARSLAGADTDTQYF
clone size: once; V gene: TRBV7-2; J gene: TRBJ2-6; D gene: NA; CDR3 DNA: TGTGCCAGCAGCCCCCAAGAGGGCTCTGGGGCCAACGTCCTGACTTTC; CDR3 protein: CASSPQEGSGANVLTF
clone size: NA; V gene: TRBV4-3; J gene: TRBJ2-1; D gene: TRBD2; CDR3 DNA: TGCGCCAGCAGCCCCCGGACTAGCGGGAGTTCGTTCTCTGAGCAGTTCTTC; CDR3 protein: CASSPRTSGSSFSEQFF
clone size: NA; V gene: TRBV5-8; J gene: TRBJ2-3; D gene: NA; CDR3 DNA: TGTGCCAGCAGCCGGGATACAGGGTTTTCAGATACGCAGTATTTT; CDR3 protein: CASSRDTGFSDTQYF
clone size: NA; V gene: TRBV21-1; J gene: TRBJ2-3; D gene: NA; CDR3 DNA: TGTGCCAGCAGCCCTCGGACTAGCGGGAGGGGTAGGGATACGCAGTATTTT; CDR3 protein: CASSPRTSGRGRDTQYF